This TCR beta chain was recorded in a study of control samples from healthy donors and cancer patients (dated by TCRdb to about 2020). V loses 3 bases, J loses 3 bases, and the germline ends lie 13 bases apart. Spanning cysteine to phenylalanine, the CDR3 consists of 15 amino acids. The read is trimmed to its CDR3 DNA, 45 bases read in frame from base 1. Reading the germline V gene gives CDR1 SGHDT and CDR2 YYEEEE. As concerns this clone: There is no known antigen for this receptor. Per-nucleotide qualities are absent, and no much larger clonotype sits a single base away.

Library preparation used the immunoSEQ multiplex PCR assay. What TCRdb holds here is the immuneACCESS table cut down to in-frame rearrangements. Part of the clones is not present; checked against another copy, under half of the missing clones reflect an unresolved V gene, and the others are unexplained. The sample profile shows 100,000 to 150,000 clones; approximately 90% of them were found once. In total, the top ten clones hold roughly 7.8% of the sample. The TCR was taken from a man younger than 35 in good health. The sample consisted of blood. The chain joins TRBV5-6 to TRBJ1-5, with the D gene uncertain. The nucleotide sequence is TGTGCCAGCAGCTCCACCGGGAGGTACAATCAGCCCCAGCATTTT. This encodes CASSSTGRYNQPQHF.